Sequencing of this TCR beta chain was carried out in a study of blood T cell repertoires in COVID-19. Study-level information: Some COVID-19 samples were acute and others convalescent; all came from the United States, Italy and Spain. Sources were T cells, B-cell-depleted T cells, or PBMCs; the material itself was cDNA or gDNA.

Participants were placed into cohorts based on the clinical history they reported. Two negative PCRs, clearance, or symptom resolution had been documented for recovered Cohort 3 donors. This clone showed up just once. This CDR3 is 17 amino acids long. The germline V gene has CDR1 KGHSH and CDR2 LQKENI. V shed 0 bases, J shed 0 bases, and the junction held 8 bases outside the gene matches. Produced via immunoSEQ multiplex PCR; TCRdb's table is partial and in-frame only. Here the sample spans roughly 160,000 clones, roughly 87% being singletons. This TCR was sampled from a man between 45 and 60 years old who had recovered from COVID-19. The chain carries TRBV18 and TRBJ2-7; 7 positions match TRBD1. The specimen was PBMCs or T cells enriched from blood (not recorded which). CDR3 sequence (DNA): TGTGCCAGCTCACCACCGGTGCCGGCAGGGGGCTCCTACGAGCAGTACTTC. It specifies CASSPPVPAGGSYEQYF.